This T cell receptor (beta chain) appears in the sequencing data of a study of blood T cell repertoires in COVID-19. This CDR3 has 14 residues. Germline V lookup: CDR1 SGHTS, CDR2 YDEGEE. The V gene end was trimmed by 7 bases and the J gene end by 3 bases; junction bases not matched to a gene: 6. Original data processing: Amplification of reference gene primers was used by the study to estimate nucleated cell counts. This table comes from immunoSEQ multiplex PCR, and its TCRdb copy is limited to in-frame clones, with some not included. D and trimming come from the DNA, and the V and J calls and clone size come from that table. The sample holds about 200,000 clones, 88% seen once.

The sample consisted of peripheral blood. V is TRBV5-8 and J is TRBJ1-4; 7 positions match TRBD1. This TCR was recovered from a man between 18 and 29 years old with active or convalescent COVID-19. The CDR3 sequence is CASSRGQANEKLFF. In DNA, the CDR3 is TGTGCCAGCTCACGTGGACAGGCTAATGAAAAACTGTTTTTT.